Shown below are 31 T cell receptor beta chains from a single sample sequenced in a study of human versus mouse CDR3 diversity and MHC coevolution (dated by TCRdb to the late 2010s). Receptor amplification or capture employed the immunoSEQ multiplex PCR assay. Sourced from immuneACCESS, this table was stored by TCRdb with only in-frame sequences that have V and J called. A share of the clones is absent; for the studies checked, an unresolved V gene accounts for under half, and the remainder has no known explanation. Within this sample are 80,000 or so clones, with 90% to 95% of them counted one time only. Of the sample, about 1.5% falls within the top ten clones. Material for sequencing was naive CD4+ T cells from blood. Interpreted using the paper, the cell subset or site label stands for: CD45RO-negative CD62L-positive naive CD4 T cells. The receptors originated from a person aged 30 to 69 in good health.

About this clone: Likely a read error: the CDR3 ends without its conserved phenylalanine or tryptophan. V is TRBV11-1 and J is TRBJ2-7, with 8 nucleotides matching TRBD2. This CDR3 has 14 amino acids. Germline V CDR1 and CDR2: SGHAT, FQDESV (reference sequence). V gave up 2 bases and J gave up 3 bases; unmatched junction bases: 3. DNA of the CDR3: TGTGCCAGCAGCTTAAAAAGCGGGAGCTACGAGCAGTACCTC. Translation gives CASSLKSGSYEQYL.

CDR3 nucleotide sequence: TGTGCCAGTGAGGCCATGGACACTGAAGCTTTCTTT. This codes for CASEAMDTEAFF. The V call is TRBV28, the J call TRBJ1-1; D is uncertain. The V gene's germline CDR1 is MDHEN and CDR2 SYDVKM. Trimming removed 9 bases at V and 3 bases at J, with 11 bases between. The CDR3 is 12 amino acids.

The chain has TRBV5-8 and TRBJ2-5; TRBD1 matches at 9 bases. CDR1 and CDR2 from the germline V gene are SGHTS and YDEGEE. V lost 1 base and J lost 3; bases outside the gene matches: 4. This CDR3 is 15 amino acids long. This CDR3 is CASSLYGTGKETQYF. The CDR3 region has the DNA TGTGCCAGCAGCTTGTATGGGACAGGGAAAGAGACCCAGTACTTC.

The genes are TRBV5-5 and TRBJ2-5; 10 bases are shared with TRBD2. Germline trimming cut 4 bases from V and 2 bases from J; bases unmatched to any gene: 8. The CDR3 runs to 16 residues. Germline V CDR1 and CDR2: SGHKS, YYEKEE (reference sequence). The CDR3 DNA follows: TGTGCCAGCAGCCTGACAGCGGGAGGGATACAAGAGACCCAGTACTTC. It encodes CASSLTAGGIQETQYF.

The rearrangement joins TRBV6-1 to TRBJ1-1; 7 nucleotides match TRBD1. V trimming: 6 bases; J trimming: 1 base; junction bases outside the gene matches: 5. The CDR3 is 14 amino acids. Germline V gene data show CDR1 as MNHNS and CDR2 as SASEGT. The CDR3 loop is CASSPGQRNTEAFF. The DNA for the CDR3 is TGTGCCAGCAGCCCGGGACAGAGGAACACTGAAGCTTTCTTT.

In DNA form, the CDR3 reads TGTGCCAGCAGCGTAGTGGCTAGCGGGGGTCCCGTGGAGCAGTTCTTC. It codes for CASSVVASGGPVEQFF. The chain employs TRBV9 and TRBJ2-1, with TRBD2 identical over 10 bases. Germline V gives CDR1 SGDLS, CDR2 YYNGEE. Trimming removed 0 bases from V and 10 bases from J; junction bases left unmatched: 10. The CDR3 is 16 amino acids.

The CDR3 here is CASSLFQGTSPLHF. In DNA, the CDR3 is TGTGCCAGCAGCTTGTTCCAGGGGACGTCACCCCTCCACTTT. The rearrangement uses TRBV5-6 and TRBJ1-6; a weak D match, TRBD1 (6 bases). V was pared by 1 base and J by 10 bases, with 12 bases between. The CDR3 covers 14 residues. The germline V gene has CDR1 SGHDT and CDR2 YYEEEE.

This clone was counted a single time. The chain has TRBV15 and TRBJ1-2; D uncertain. Per germline, CDR1 LNHNV and CDR2 YYDKDF (reference sequence). Trimming shortened V by 0 bases and J by 3 bases, and 8 bases separated the two germline ends. There are 14 residues in the CDR3. The CDR3 DNA reads TGTGCCACCAGCAGAGATGACACCGACTATGGCTACACCTTC. Protein: CATSRDDTDYGYTF.

The chain combines TRBV9 with TRBJ1-1, with D possibly being TRBD1 (6 bases). Looked up from germline, CDR1 is SGDLS and CDR2 is YYNGEE. V shed 4 bases and J shed 0 bases, with 13 bases lying between them. The CDR3 extends over 15 amino acids. CDR3 residues: CASSPGAEMNTEAFF. CDR3 DNA: TGTGCCAGCAGCCCAGGGGCAGAAATGAACACTGAAGCTTTCTTT.

The rearrangement links TRBV29-1 to TRBJ2-3; possibly TRBD2 for D (6 bases). The CDR3 loop spans 12 amino acids. Per germline, CDR1 SQVTM and CDR2 ANQGSEA. V gave up 7 bases and J gave up 3 bases, with 11 bases separating them. CDR3 sequence: CSARDWTDTQYF. For the CDR3, the DNA is TGCAGCGCCCGGGACTGGACAGATACGCAGTATTTT.

The table lists this clone with a count of one. The chain is built from TRBV5-1 and TRBJ1-2; D is unresolved. Trimming removed 0 bases at V and 0 bases at J, with 6 bases between. The CDR3 runs 14 residues. Per germline, CDR1 SGHRS and CDR2 YFSETQ. CDR3 nucleotides: TGCGCCAGCAGCTTGGATTTAGCTAACTATGGCTACACCTTC. Its protein product is CASSLDLANYGYTF.

The chain couples TRBV5-4 to TRBJ2-5; no clear D. V dropped 5 bases and J dropped 2 bases, with 10 bases sitting between them. Germline CDR1 and CDR2: SGHNT and YYREEE (reference sequence). CDR3 size: 13 residues. The CDR3 here is CASRSGRQETQYF. The CDR3 DNA is TGTGCCAGCAGGTCGGGTCGTCAAGAGACCCAGTACTTC.

The chain combines TRBV6-5 with TRBJ2-1, with 9 bases identical to TRBD2. Germline trimming cut 8 bases from V and 3 bases from J; bases unmatched to any gene: 8. Germline CDR1 MNHEY, CDR2 SVGAGI. This CDR3 has 15 amino acids. The CDR3, as DNA: TGTGCCAGCGGGTTAGGAGCGGGAGGCTACAATGAGCAGTTCTTC. Amino acid sequence: CASGLGAGGYNEQFF.

This rearrangement joins TRBV11-3 to TRBJ2-7; no definite D call. The V gene's germline CDR1 is SGHNT and CDR2 YENEEA. CDR3 length equals 14 residues. With 3 bases removed from V and 2 bases from J, the gap between germline ends came to 11 bases. CDR3 bases: TGTGCCAGCAGCTTCGGAAACAGTCCCTACGAGCAGTACTTC. Translating it yields CASSFGNSPYEQYF.

The sample holds a few counts of this clone. The J gene is TRBJ2-3, the V gene TRBV14, with D maybe TRBD2 (6 bases). Germline V lookup: CDR1 SGHDN, CDR2 FVKESK. The CDR3 covers 15 residues. The V and J ends lost 6 bases and 0 bases respectively, with 13 bases between them. The CDR3 nucleotides are TGTGCCAGCAGGCTAGCAGGGACTAGCACAGATACGCAGTATTTT. It is translated as CASRLAGTSTDTQYF.

The chain has TRBV7-9 and TRBJ2-1, with TRBD2 matching over 8 bases. Germline lookup yields CDR1 SEHNR and CDR2 FQNEAQ (reference sequence). The CDR3 is 15 residues long. J gave up 7 bases and V 1 base, and 6 bases lay outside the gene matches. The CDR3 region is CASSLDPAGVNEQFF. DNA of the CDR3: TGTGCCAGCAGCTTAGACCCAGCGGGAGTGAATGAGCAGTTCTTC.

This chain uses TRBV5-1 with TRBJ2-7, with 9 bases that match TRBD1. The CDR3 spans 16 residues. V dropped 4 bases and J dropped 1; count of bases not matched to a gene: 9. Germline CDR1 and CDR2: SGHRS and YFSETQ. The CDR3 region is CASSLIPGQGSYEQYF. CDR3 in DNA: TGCGCCAGCAGCCTTATACCGGGACAGGGATCCTACGAGCAGTACTTC.

The V call is TRBV27, the J call TRBJ1-4, with a tentative D call TRBD1 (6 bases). The CDR3 spans 15 residues. V lost 8 bases and J 2 bases, leaving 15 bases between the germline ends. CDR1 is MNHEY, CDR2 SMNVEV, per germline (reference sequence). The DNA for the CDR3 is TGTGCCAGCGGGGGAGGGGGGCACACTAATGAAAAACTGTTTTTT. It encodes CASGGGGHTNEKLFF. The full variable domain, its missing parts supplied by reference TRBV27 and TRBJ1-4, is EAQVTQNPRYLITVTGKKLTVTCSQNMNHEYMSWYRQDPGLGLRQIYYSMNVEVTDKGDVPEGYKVSRKEKRNFPLILESPSPNQTSLYFCASGGGGHTNEKLFFGSGTQLSVL.

The sample holds one count of this clone. The chain recombines TRBV6-1 with TRBJ2-7, with a weak D call TRBD1 (5 bases). CDR3 length equals 14 residues. Germline V gene lookup returns CDR1 MNHNS and CDR2 SASEGT. V lost 2 bases and J 2 bases, leaving 10 bases between the germline ends. The CDR3 spells CASSEHGAPYEQYF. The CDR3 nucleotides are TGTGCCAGCAGTGAACATGGGGCTCCCTACGAGCAGTACTTC.

The chain uses TRBV7-9 and TRBJ1-2; D might be TRBD1 (6 bases). The CDR3 is made up of 15 amino acids. Trimming shortened V by 1 base and J by 5 bases, and 14 bases separated the two germline ends. CDR1 is SEHNR, CDR2 FQNEAQ, per germline (reference sequence). In nucleotides, the CDR3 is TGTGCCAGCAGCTTAGAGGGGGGGAGCTGGTATGGCTACACCTTC. Encoded protein: CASSLEGGSWYGYTF.

The sample holds one count of this clone. The CDR3 nucleotides are TGTGCCGGATCGGGACAGCCGAACACTGAAGCTTTCTTT. Translation gives CAGSGQPNTEAFF. This rearrangement joins TRBV7-3 to TRBJ1-1, with 7 bases that match TRBD1. Per germline, CDR1 SGHTA and CDR2 FQGTGA. Unmatched junction bases numbered 7, after V lost 11 bases and J lost 1 base. The CDR3 totals 13 residues.

This clone was picked up a small number of times. The V gene is TRBV28, the J gene TRBJ1-5; a weak D match, TRBD1 (5 bases). Between the trimmed V and J ends, which lost 0 bases and 4 bases, there was a span of 13 bases. Germline CDR1 MDHEN, CDR2 SYDVKM. This CDR3 comprises 16 residues. This CDR3 is CASSLWQGLSNQPQHF. The CDR3 DNA is TGTGCCAGCAGTTTATGGCAGGGCCTGAGTAATCAGCCCCAGCATTTT.

This clone is a singleton in its sample. V gene TRBV15 combines with J gene TRBJ2-1; D may be TRBD1 (6 bases). Germline loops: CDR1 LNHNV, CDR2 YYDKDF (reference sequence). V lost 0 bases to trimming and J lost 7 bases, with 13 bases between them. There are 15 residues in the CDR3. The CDR3 loop reads CATSRDRGVGNEQFF. In DNA form, the CDR3 reads TGTGCCACCAGCAGAGACAGGGGAGTTGGGAATGAGCAGTTCTTC.

The V call is TRBV19, the J call TRBJ2-7; 7 bases are shared with TRBD2. Germline loops: CDR1 LNHDA, CDR2 SQIVND (reference sequence). This CDR3 spans 13 amino acids. J gave up 7 bases and V 4 bases, and 7 bases lay outside the gene matches. The CDR3 nucleotides are TGTGCCAGTAGTAACCCCGGGGGGATAGAGCAGTACTTC. Its protein is CASSNPGGIEQYF. Supplemented by reference TRBV19 and TRBJ2-7, the full variable domain reads DGGITQSPKYLFRKEGQNVTLSCEQNLNHDAMYWYRQDPGQGLRLIYYSQIVNDFQKGDIAEGYSVSREKKESFPLTVTSAQKNPTAFYLCASSNPGGIEQYFGPGTRLTVT.

The chain links TRBV6-1 to TRBJ1-1; no definite D call. The CDR3 extends over 14 amino acids. CDR1 and CDR2 from the germline V gene are MNHNS and SASEGT. The germline V and J ends were trimmed by 2 bases and 4 bases, with 11 bases remaining between them. CDR3 sequence: CASSERIAGTEAFF. In DNA, the CDR3 is TGTGCCAGCAGTGAAAGGATCGCAGGCACTGAAGCTTTCTTT.

This chain links TRBV5-1 with TRBJ2-2; 15 positions match TRBD2. J gave up 7 bases and V 4 bases, and 8 bases lay outside the gene matches. Germline V gene data show CDR1 as SGHRS and CDR2 as YFSETQ. This CDR3 has 17 amino acids. CDR3 protein: CASSPGLAGGGGGELFF. Here the CDR3 DNA reads TGCGCCAGCAGCCCGGGACTAGCGGGAGGAGGCGGCGGGGAGCTGTTTTTT.

The V call is TRBV5-1, the J call TRBJ1-4; possible D gene TRBD1, 6 bases. The V gene lost 3 bases and the J gene lost 5 bases, with 14 bases spanning the gap. CDR1 is SGHRS and CDR2 is YFSETQ in the germline V gene. CDR3 size: 15 residues. The CDR3 DNA is TGCGCCAGCAGCTCACACAGGGCAATAAATGAAAAACTGTTTTTT. Amino acid sequence: CASSSHRAINEKLFF. Using reference TRBV5-1 and TRBJ1-4 for the parts outside the CDR3, the full variable domain is KAGVTQTPRYLIKTRGQQVTLSCSPISGHRSVSWYQQTPGQGLQFLFEYFSETQRNKGNFPGRFSGRQFSNSRSEMNVSTLELGDSALYLCASSSHRAINEKLFFGSGTQLSVL.

This chain joins TRBV28 and TRBJ1-2; D unclear. The CDR3 covers 12 residues. Deletions cut 6 bases from V and 6 bases from J, with 11 bases between. Germline CDR1 MDHEN, CDR2 SYDVKM. The CDR3 protein is CASSPGSHGYTF. CDR3 coding DNA: TGTGCCAGCAGCCCCGGGTCTCATGGCTACACCTTC.

The rearrangement links TRBV11-2 to TRBJ1-2; the D gene is possibly TRBD1 (6 bases). The CDR3 is made up of 13 amino acids. Germline-derived CDR1 and CDR2 are SGHAT and FQNNGV. Trimming took 0 bases from V and 10 from J, leaving 12 bases between them. The CDR3 reads CASSLDGRGDYTF. The DNA for the CDR3 is TGTGCCAGCAGCTTAGATGGCAGGGGAGACTACACCTTC.

This clone was picked up one time. This chain uses TRBV5-6 with TRBJ1-1; 7 bases map to TRBD1. CDR1 is SGHDT and CDR2 is YYEEEE in the germline V gene. V lost 5 bases, J lost 2 bases, and 18 bases stayed unmatched. CDR3 size: 18 residues. The CDR3 DNA sequence: TGTGCCAGCAGTTTTCTCCTGACCGGGACAGTTCTAAACACTGAAGCTTTCTTT. It translates to CASSFLLTGTVLNTEAFF.

The sample holds one count of this clone. The chain couples TRBV7-2 to TRBJ2-5; TRBD1 agrees at 7 bases. V lost 0 bases and J lost 2; bases outside the gene matches: 6. Germline V gene data show CDR1 as SGHTA and CDR2 as FQGNSA. The CDR3 contains 16 residues. In nucleotides, the CDR3 is TGTGCCAGCAGCTTAGCAAGGACAGGATATCAAGAGACCCAGTACTTC. Amino acid sequence: CASSLARTGYQETQYF.